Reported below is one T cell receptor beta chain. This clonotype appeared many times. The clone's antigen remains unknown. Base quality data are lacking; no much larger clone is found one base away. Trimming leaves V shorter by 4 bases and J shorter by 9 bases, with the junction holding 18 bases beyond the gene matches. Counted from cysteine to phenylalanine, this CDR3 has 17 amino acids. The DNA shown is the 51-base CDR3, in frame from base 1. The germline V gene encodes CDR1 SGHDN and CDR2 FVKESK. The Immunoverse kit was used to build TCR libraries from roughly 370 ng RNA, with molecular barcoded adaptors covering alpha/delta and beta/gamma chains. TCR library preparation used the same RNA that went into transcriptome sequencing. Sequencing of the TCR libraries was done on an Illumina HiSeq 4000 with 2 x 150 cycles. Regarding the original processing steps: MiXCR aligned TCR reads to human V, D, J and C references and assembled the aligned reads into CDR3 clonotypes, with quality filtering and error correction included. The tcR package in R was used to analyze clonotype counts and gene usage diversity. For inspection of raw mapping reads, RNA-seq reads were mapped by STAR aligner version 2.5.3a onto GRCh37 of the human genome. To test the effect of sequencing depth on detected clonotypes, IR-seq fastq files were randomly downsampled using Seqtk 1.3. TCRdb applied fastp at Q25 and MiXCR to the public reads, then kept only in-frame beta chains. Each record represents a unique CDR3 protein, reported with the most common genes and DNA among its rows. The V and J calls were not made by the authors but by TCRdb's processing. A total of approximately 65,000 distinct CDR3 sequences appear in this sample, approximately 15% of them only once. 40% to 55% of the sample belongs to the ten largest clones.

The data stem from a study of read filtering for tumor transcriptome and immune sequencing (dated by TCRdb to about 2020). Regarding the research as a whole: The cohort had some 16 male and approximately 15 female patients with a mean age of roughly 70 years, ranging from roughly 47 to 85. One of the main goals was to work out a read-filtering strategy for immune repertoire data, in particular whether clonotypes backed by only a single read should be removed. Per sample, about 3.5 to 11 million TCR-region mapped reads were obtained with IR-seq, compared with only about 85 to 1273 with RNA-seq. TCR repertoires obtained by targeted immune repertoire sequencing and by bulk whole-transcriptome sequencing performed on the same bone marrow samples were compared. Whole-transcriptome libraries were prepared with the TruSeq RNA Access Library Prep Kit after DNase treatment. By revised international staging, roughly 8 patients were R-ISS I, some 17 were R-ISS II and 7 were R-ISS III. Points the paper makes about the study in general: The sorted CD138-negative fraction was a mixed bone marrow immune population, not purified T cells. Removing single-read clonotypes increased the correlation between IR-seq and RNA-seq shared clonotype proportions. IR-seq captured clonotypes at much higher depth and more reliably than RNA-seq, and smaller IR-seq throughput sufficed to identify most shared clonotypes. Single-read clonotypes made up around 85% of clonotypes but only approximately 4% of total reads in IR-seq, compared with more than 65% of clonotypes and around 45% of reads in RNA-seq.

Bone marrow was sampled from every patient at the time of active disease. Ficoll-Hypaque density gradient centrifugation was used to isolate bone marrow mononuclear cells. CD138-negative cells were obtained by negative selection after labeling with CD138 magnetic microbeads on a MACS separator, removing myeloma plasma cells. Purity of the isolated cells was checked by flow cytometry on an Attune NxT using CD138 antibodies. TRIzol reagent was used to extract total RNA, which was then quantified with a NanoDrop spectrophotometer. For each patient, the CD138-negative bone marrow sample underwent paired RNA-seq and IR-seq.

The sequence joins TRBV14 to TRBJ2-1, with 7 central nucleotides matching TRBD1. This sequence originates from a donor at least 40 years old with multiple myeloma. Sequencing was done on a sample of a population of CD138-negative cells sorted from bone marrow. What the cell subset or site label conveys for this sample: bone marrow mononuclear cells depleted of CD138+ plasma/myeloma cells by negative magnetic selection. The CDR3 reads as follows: CASSPRGDRVVSREQFF. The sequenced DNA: TGTGCCAGCAGCCCCCGCGGCGACAGGGTGGTCTCGCGTGAGCAGTTCTTC.